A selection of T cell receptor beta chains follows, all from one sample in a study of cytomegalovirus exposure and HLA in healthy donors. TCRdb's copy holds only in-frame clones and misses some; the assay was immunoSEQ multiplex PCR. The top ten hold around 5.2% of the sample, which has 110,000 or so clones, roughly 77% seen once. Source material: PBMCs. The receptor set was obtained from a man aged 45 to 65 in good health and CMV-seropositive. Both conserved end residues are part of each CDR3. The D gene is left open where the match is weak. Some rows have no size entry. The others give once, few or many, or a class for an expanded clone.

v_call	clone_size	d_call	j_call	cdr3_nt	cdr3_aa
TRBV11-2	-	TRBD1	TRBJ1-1	TGTGCCAGCAGCTTGACAGGGGACACTGAAGCTTTCTTT	CASSLTGDTEAFF
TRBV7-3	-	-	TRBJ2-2	TGTGCCAGCAGCTCCCTGACTCGAAACACCGGGGAGCTGTTTTTT	CASSSLTRNTGELFF
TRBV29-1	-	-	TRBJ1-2	TGCAGCGTTGAATTCAACAGAAACTATGGCTACACCTTC	CSVEFNRNYGYTF
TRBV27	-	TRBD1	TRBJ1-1	TGTGCCAGCAGTCCGGGACAGGGGTCCCTGAACACTGAAGCTTTCTTT	CASSPGQGSLNTEAFF
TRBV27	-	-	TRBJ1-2	TGTGCCAGCAGGGGGGGAAGGGTCTTCTATGGCTACACCTTC	CASRGGRVFYGYTF
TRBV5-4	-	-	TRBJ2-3	TGTGCCAGCAGCTTACAGGGGACTCGGATCGAGTATTTT	CASSLQGTRIEYF
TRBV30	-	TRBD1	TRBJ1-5	TGTGCCTGGAGAGAGACAGGGGTTTTTCAGCCCCAGCATTTT	CAWRETGVFQPQHF
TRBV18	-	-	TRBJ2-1	TGTGCCAGCTCACCAGACCCGGGCAATGAGCAGTTCTTC	CASSPDPGNEQFF
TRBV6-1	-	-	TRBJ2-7	TGTGCCAGCTTCGGGTCCTCCTCCTACGAGCAGTACTTC	CASFGSSSYEQYF
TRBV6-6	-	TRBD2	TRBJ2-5	TGTGCCAGCAGTTATGGAACTAGCGGGCAAGAGACCCAGTACTTC	CASSYGTSGQETQYF
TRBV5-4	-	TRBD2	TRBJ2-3	TGTGCCAGCAGCTTTGTGACTAGCGTCTCGAATACGCAGTATTTT	CASSFVTSVSNTQYF
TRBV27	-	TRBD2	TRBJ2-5	TGTGCCAGCGGCCACTTGACAGTAGCGGGGGAGACCCAGTACTTC	CASGHLTVAGETQYF
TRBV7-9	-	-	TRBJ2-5	TGTGCCAGCAGCTTAGCGGGAGTGGATGAGACCCAGTACTTC	CASSLAGVDETQYF
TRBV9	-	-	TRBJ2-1	TGTGCCAGCAGCGTTACCGGTGGGGGGATGAATTACAATGAGCAGTTCTTC	CASSVTGGGMNYNEQFF
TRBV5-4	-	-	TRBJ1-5	TGTGCCAGCAGCTTCTGGCAGGGGAACATCAATCAGCCCCAGCATTTT	CASSFWQGNINQPQHF
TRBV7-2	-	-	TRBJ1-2	TGTGCCAGCAGCTTGGTAGGGGGACAAGGGTTCGAGGGCGGCTACACCTTC	CASSLVGGQGFEGGYTF
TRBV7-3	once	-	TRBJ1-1	TGTGCCAGCAGCCTTACAGGGAAGAGGGCTGGTGAAGCTTTCTTT	CASSLTGKRAGEAFF